Below are 14 T cell receptor beta chains sequenced from a single sample in a study of cytomegalovirus exposure and HLA in healthy donors. Measured with immunoSEQ multiplex PCR; TCRdb has only the in-frame clones, and not every one. The table has fewer than 200,000 clones, approximately 96% seen once. Sequencing used PBMCs. The origin of the receptors is a woman younger than 30 in good health and CMV-seronegative.

The chain is built from TRBV7-2 and TRBJ1-2; 7 nucleotides align to TRBD1. The CDR3 is 14 residues long. The J segment lost 3 bases and the V segment lost 5 bases, leaving 6 bases of the junction unmatched. Germline CDR1 reads SGHTA; CDR2 reads FQGNSA. For the CDR3, the DNA is TGTGCCAGCAGCCAACAGGGGATGGACTATGGCTACACCTTC. Its translation is CASSQQGMDYGYTF.

The rearrangement uses TRBV29-1 and TRBJ1-2, with TRBD1 matching 9 bases. This CDR3 is 13 amino acids long. V trimming: 4 bases; J trimming: 7 bases; junction bases outside the gene matches: 7. From germline, CDR1 is SQVTM and CDR2 ANQGSEA. The CDR3 here is CSVGDRGTAGYTF. CDR3 DNA sequence: TGCAGCGTTGGTGACAGGGGGACGGCTGGCTACACCTTC. The entire variable domain, with the rest obtained from reference TRBV29-1 and TRBJ1-2, is as follows: SAVISQKPSRDICQRGTSLTIQCQVDSQVTMMFWYRQQPGQSLTLIATANQGSEATYESGFVIDKFPISRPNLTFSTLTVSNMSPEDSSIYLCSVGDRGTAGYTFGSGTRLTVV.

This chain uses TRBV4-3 with TRBJ1-5; 7 nucleotides align to TRBD1. The CDR3 spans 14 residues. Germline trimming cut 3 bases from V and 6 bases from J; bases unmatched to any gene: 5. CDR1 and CDR2 (germline): LGHNA, YSLEER. CDR3 protein: CASSQTQGGQPQHF. The CDR3 region has the DNA TGCGCCAGCAGCCAGACGCAGGGGGGTCAGCCCCAGCATTTT.

V gene TRBV6-5 combines with J gene TRBJ2-3; 8 bases line up with TRBD2. Germline CDR1 and CDR2: MNHEY and SVGAGI. The CDR3 is 16 residues long. J was trimmed by 5 bases and V by 2 bases; bases with no gene match: 9. The CDR3 sequence: CASSYMAGGYGDTQYF. For the CDR3, the DNA is TGTGCCAGCAGTTACATGGCGGGGGGCTATGGAGATACGCAGTATTTT.

V usage is TRBV27 and J usage is TRBJ1-1; no clear D. The CDR3 contains 15 residues. Trimming removed 2 bases from V and 2 bases from J, with 12 bases in between. Germline V CDR1 and CDR2: MNHEY, SMNVEV (reference sequence). CDR3 nucleotides: TGTGCCAGCAGTTTAGCGGCCAGTTCTAACACTGAAGCTTTCTTT. Amino acid sequence: CASSLAASSNTEAFF.

Remarks on this clone: A junction end diverges from the germline sequence, so it may reflect a read error. CDR3 coding DNA: TGTGCTAGCAGTTCCACAGGGGGAGGTGAGCAGTACTTC. Its protein product is CASSSTGGGEQYF. The chain links TRBV7-7 to TRBJ2-7; 8 bases are a match to TRBD1. Looked up from germline, CDR1 is SSHAT and CDR2 is FNYEAQ (reference sequence). The CDR3 extends over 13 amino acids.

The V call is TRBV29-1, the J call TRBJ2-1; D might be TRBD2 (5 bases). Trimming stripped 7 bases from V and 0 bases from J, with 7 bases between. Looked up from germline, CDR1 is SQVTM and CDR2 is ANQGSEA. The CDR3 runs 12 residues. CDR3 in DNA: TGCAGCGCCGGAGGCTCCTACAATGAGCAGTTCTTC. Translated: CSAGGSYNEQFF.

The chain is built from TRBV6-5 and TRBJ2-7, with 7 bases fitting TRBD2. This CDR3 spans 11 amino acids. V lost 7 bases to trimming and J lost 3 bases; unmatched junction nucleotides: 0. CDR1 and CDR2 (germline): MNHEY, SVGAGI. The CDR3 sequence is CASTGGYEQYF. DNA for the CDR3: TGTGCCAGCACGGGGGGCTACGAGCAGTACTTC.

The chain employs TRBV19 and TRBJ1-5, with D uncertain. Trimming pared 1 base from V and 1 base from J, leaving 8 bases between. Germline V gene sequence: CDR1 LNHDA, CDR2 SQIVND (reference sequence). The CDR3 totals 15 residues. The CDR3 is CASSIVPTSNQPQHF. CDR3 DNA sequence: TGTGCCAGTAGTATAGTCCCGACAAGCAATCAGCCCCAGCATTTT.

The rearrangement links TRBV7-6 to TRBJ1-5, with D uncertain. Trimming left V 4 bases short and J 4 bases short, with 17 bases between. CDR3 size: 16 residues. CDR1 is SGHVS, CDR2 FNYEAQ, per germline. CDR3 loop: CASSYKLDRRNQPQHF. CDR3 bases: TGTGCCAGCAGCTACAAGTTGGACCGGAGGAATCAGCCCCAGCATTTT.

This clone has only a few counts. The CDR3 sequence: CASSGEGGPTTGYTF. The CDR3 DNA is TGTGCCAGCAGCGGCGAAGGGGGTCCCACGACGGGCTACACCTTC. The chain is built from TRBV7-9 and TRBJ1-2; D perhaps matches TRBD1 (6 bases). The CDR3 has 15 amino acids. V lost 5 bases, J lost 8 bases, and 21 bases lay in between. CDR1 SEHNR and CDR2 FQNEAQ come from the germline V gene (reference sequence).

The V gene is TRBV4-1, the J gene TRBJ1-3; perhaps TRBD1 as D (5 bases). Trimming left V 0 bases short and J 2 bases short, with 17 bases between. There are 18 residues in the CDR3. Germline V gives CDR1 MGHRA, CDR2 YSYEKL. CDR3 region: CASSQESGPARAGNTIYF. Written as DNA, the CDR3 is TGCGCCAGCAGCCAAGAATCAGGCCCGGCCAGGGCTGGAAACACCATATATTTT.

The rearrangement links TRBV5-1 to TRBJ2-1, with unresolved D. The CDR3 has 14 residues. Germline CDR1 is SGHRS and CDR2 is YFSETQ. The V end lost 0 bases, the J end lost 5 bases, and 9 bases lay between the germline ends. As DNA, the CDR3 is TGCGCCAGCAGCTTGGCCCCTCCGGACAATGAGCAGTTCTTC. This sequence encodes CASSLAPPDNEQFF.

The rearrangement uses TRBV1 and TRBJ1-1. TRBV1 is given as a pseudogene. This CDR3 comprises 14 residues. The CDR3 reads CTSSQGLTNTEAFF. The CDR3 DNA reads as TGCACCAGCAGCCAGGGACTTACCAACACTGAAGCTTTCTTT.